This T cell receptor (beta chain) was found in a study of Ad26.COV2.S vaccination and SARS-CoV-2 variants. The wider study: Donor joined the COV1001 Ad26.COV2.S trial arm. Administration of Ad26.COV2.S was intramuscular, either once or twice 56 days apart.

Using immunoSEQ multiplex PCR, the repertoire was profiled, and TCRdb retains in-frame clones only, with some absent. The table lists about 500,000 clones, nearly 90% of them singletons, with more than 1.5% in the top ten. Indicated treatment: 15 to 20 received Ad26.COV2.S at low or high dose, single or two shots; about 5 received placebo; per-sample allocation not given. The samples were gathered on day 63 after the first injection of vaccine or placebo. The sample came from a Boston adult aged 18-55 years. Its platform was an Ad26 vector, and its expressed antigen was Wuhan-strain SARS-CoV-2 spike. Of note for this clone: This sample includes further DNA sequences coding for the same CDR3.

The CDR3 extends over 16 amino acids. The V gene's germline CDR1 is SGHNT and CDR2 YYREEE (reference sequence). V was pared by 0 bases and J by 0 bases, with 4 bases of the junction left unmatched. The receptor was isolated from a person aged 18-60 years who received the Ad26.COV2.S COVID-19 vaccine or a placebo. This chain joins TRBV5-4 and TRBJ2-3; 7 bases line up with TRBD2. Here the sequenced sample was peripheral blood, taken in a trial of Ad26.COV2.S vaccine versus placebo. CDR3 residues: CASSLGSGGSTDTQYF. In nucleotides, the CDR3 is TGTGCCAGCAGCTTGGGTTCGGGGGGAAGCACAGATACGCAGTATTTT.